Sequencing of this TCR beta chain was carried out in a study of blood T cell repertoires in COVID-19. Study-wide background: Donors in the United States, Italy and Spain gave samples during acute or convalescent COVID-19. T cells, B-cell-depleted T cells, or PBMCs supplied cDNA or gDNA.

Assignment of participants to cohorts was predicated upon participant-reported clinical history. Symptom resolution, clearance, or two negative PCRs marked the recovered donors of Cohort 3. V lost 0 bases and J 6 bases, leaving 9 bases between the germline ends. The CDR3 has 12 residues. Germline CDR1 reads SQVTM; CDR2 reads ANQGSEA. TCRdb keeps only in-frame clones here, not all; method: immunoSEQ multiplex PCR. Found here are about 200,000 clones, roughly 85% of them singletons; the top ten hold 15% to 20%. The clonotype comes from a man aged 35 to 55 who had recovered from COVID-19. V usage is TRBV29-1 and J usage is TRBJ2-7; D ambiguous. What was sequenced was PBMCs or T cells enriched from blood (not recorded which). CDR3 region: CSVEEAPGEQYF. The DNA of the CDR3 is TGCAGCGTTGAAGAAGCCCCGGGCGAGCAGTACTTC.